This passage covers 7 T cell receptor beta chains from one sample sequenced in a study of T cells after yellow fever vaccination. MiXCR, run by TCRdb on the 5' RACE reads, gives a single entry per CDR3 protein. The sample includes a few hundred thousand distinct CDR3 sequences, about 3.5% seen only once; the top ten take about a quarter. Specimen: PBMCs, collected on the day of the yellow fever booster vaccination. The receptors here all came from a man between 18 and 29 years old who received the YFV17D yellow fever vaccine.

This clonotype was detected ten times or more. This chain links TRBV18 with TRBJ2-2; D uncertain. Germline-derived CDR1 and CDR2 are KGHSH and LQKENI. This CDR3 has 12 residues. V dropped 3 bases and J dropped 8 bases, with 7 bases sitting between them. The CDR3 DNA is TGTGCCAGCTCACCCATACAAGGGGAGCTGTTTTTT. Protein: CASSPIQGELFF.

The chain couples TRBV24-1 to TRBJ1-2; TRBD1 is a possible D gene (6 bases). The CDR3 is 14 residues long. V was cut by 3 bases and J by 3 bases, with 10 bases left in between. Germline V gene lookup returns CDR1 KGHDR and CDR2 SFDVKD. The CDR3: CATSDADRDYGYTF. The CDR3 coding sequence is TGTGCCACCAGTGATGCGGACAGAGACTATGGCTACACCTTC.

DNA of the CDR3: TGTGCCAGCAGCTCGGACAAGCCGACAGATACGCAGTATTTT. This codes for CASSSDKPTDTQYF. The V call is TRBV5-6, the J call TRBJ2-3; D is possibly TRBD1 (5 bases). This CDR3 contains 14 residues. V was trimmed by 3 bases and J by 3 bases, leaving 11 bases between them. Germline V gives CDR1 SGHDT, CDR2 YYEEEE.

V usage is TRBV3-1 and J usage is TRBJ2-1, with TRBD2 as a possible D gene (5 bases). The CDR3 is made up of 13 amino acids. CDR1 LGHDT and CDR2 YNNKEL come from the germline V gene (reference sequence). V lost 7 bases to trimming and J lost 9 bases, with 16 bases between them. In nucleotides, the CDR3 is TGTGCCAGCAATGATGAGGGAATGGGTGAGCAGTTCTTC. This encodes CASNDEGMGEQFF.

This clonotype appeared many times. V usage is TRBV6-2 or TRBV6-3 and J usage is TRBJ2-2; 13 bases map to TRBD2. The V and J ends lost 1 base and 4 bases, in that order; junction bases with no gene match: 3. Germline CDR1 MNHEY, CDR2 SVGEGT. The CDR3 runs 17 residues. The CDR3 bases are TGTGCCAGCAGTTACTGGGGGACTAGCGGGGCCACCGGGGAGCTGTTTTTT. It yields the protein CASSYWGTSGATGELFF.

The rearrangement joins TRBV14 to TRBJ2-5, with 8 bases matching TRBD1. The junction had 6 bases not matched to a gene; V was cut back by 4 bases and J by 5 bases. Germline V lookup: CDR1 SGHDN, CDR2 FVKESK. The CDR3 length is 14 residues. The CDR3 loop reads CASSLTGVRETQYF. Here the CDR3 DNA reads TGTGCCAGCAGCCTGACAGGGGTCCGCGAGACCCAGTACTTC.

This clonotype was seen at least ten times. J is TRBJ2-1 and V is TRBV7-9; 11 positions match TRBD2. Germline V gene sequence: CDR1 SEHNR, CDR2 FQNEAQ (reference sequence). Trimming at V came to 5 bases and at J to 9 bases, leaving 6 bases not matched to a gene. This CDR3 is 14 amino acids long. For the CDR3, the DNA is TGTGCCAGCAGCAAGACTAGCGGGGAAGTTGAGCAGTTCTTC. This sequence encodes CASSKTSGEVEQFF.